This paragraph reports one T cell receptor (beta chain). The sample belongs to a study of shared clonotypes between healthy human individuals. Method: immunoSEQ multiplex PCR; TCRdb's copy keeps in-frame clones and lacks some. The sample gives some 500,000 clones, about 96% of which show up once; around 0.066% is in the top ten. This CDR3 has 13 amino acids. The ends were cut back, 7 bases at V and 4 bases at J, with 14 bases in the middle. The germline V gene encodes CDR1 SQVTM and CDR2 ANQGSEA. The chain recombines TRBV29-1 with TRBJ2-4, with D perhaps matching TRBD1 (6 bases). This TCR was sampled from a woman aged 25-40 years in good health. The sequenced material came from naive CD4+ T cells sorted from blood. Subset meaning: CD45RA+ positively selected. The CDR3 sequence: CSADVRGKNIQYF. The CDR3 bases are TGCAGCGCGGACGTAAGGGGGAAAAACATTCAGTACTTC.